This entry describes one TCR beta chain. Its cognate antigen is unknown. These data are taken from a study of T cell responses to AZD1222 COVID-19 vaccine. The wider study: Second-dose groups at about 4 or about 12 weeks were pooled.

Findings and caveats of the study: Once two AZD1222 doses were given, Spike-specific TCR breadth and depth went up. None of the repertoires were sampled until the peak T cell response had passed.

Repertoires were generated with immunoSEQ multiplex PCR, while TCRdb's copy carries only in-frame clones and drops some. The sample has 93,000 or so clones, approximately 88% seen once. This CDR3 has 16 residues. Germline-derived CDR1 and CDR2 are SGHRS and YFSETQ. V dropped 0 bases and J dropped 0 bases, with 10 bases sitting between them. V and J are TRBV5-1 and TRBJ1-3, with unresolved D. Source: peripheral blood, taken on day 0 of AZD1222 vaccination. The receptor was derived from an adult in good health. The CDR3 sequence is CASSLGAASSGNTIYF. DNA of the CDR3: TGCGCCAGCAGCTTGGGGGCGGCAAGCTCTGGAAACACCATATATTTT.